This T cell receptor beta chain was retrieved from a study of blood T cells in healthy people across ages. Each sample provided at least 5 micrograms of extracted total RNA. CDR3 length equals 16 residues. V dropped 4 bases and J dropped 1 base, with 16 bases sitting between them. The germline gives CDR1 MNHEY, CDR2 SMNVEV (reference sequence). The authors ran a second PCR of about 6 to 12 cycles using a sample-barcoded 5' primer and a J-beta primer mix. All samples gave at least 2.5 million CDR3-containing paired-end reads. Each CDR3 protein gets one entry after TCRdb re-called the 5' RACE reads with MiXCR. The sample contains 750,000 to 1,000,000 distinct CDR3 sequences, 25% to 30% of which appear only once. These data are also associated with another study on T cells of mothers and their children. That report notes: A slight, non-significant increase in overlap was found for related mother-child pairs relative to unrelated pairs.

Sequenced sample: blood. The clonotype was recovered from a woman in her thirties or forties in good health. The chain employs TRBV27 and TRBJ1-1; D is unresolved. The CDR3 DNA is TGTGCCAGCAGTTCCTCACGCAGGCCGTCGAACACTGAAGCTTTCTTT. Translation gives CASSSSRRPSNTEAFF.